This TCR beta chain was recorded in a study of human T cells and chemical hapten exposure. In the study overall: In the approximately 25-week study, patients were dosed weekly with diphenylcyclopropenone on the scalp throughout. Study-level points and caveats: Patch test score tracked positively with PT1 expanded TCR counts.

Original methodology: Per sample, the median was around 96,000 TCRs, with values from around 25,000 to 690,000. One entry per CDR3 protein, called by TCRdb with MiXCR from the RACE reads. The V and J calls and clone size are TCRdb's, not the authors'. The data contain approximately 180,000 distinct CDR3 sequences, approximately 29% of them seen just once; the ten biggest clones take up less than 3.5%. The time point here: pre-sensitization, week 0. Sample treatment: therapeutic diphenylcyclopropenone sensitization with weekly scalp DPC. Samples of blood were obtained prior to the application of each patch test. This clonotype was recorded a few times. What it binds is not known. This specimen consisted of whole blood, obtained in connection with sensitization to the hapten diphenylcyclopropenone (DPC). The clonotype comes from a woman between 25 and 40 years old with alopecia areata. Some clones in this sample may be carry-over from other donors' samples.

CDR3 in amino acids: CASSSSGTSNTEAFF. Here the CDR3 DNA reads TGTGCCAGCAGCTCCAGTGGGACGTCGAACACTGAAGCTTTCTTT. The rearrangement joins TRBV28 to TRBJ1-1, with D possibly matching TRBD1 (5 bases). Trimming pared 6 bases from V and 1 base from J, leaving 15 bases between. Germline V gives CDR1 MDHEN, CDR2 SYDVKM. The CDR3 loop spans 15 amino acids.